These 28 T cell receptor beta chains originate from one sample sequenced in a study of T cell responses to AZD1222 COVID-19 vaccine. TCRdb keeps only in-frame clones here, not all; method: immunoSEQ multiplex PCR. The profile covers roughly 150,000 clones, with 90% to 95% appearing a single time and approximately 1.3% taken by the ten largest. Material: peripheral blood, obtained 28 days after the second AZD1222 dose. The receptors shown here come from an adult who received the AZD1222 COVID-19 vaccine.

The chain carries TRBV15 and TRBJ2-1; D possibly matches TRBD1 or TRBD2 (5 bases each). V shed 0 bases and J shed 10 bases, with 13 bases lying between them. Looked up from germline, CDR1 is LNHNV and CDR2 is YYDKDF (reference sequence). The CDR3 has 14 amino acids. CDR3 sequence: CATSRDPVEGEQFF. The CDR3 DNA reads as TGTGCCACCAGCAGAGATCCGGTAGAGGGGGAGCAGTTCTTC.

V is TRBV5-1 and J is TRBJ2-7; D may be TRBD1 (6 bases). The CDR3 spans 15 residues. V was shortened by 0 bases and J by 0 bases, with 10 bases between the two germline ends. Germline V gene lookup returns CDR1 SGHRS and CDR2 YFSETQ. In DNA form, the CDR3 reads TGCGCCAGCAGCTTGGCCCGGGACACCTCCTACGAGCAGTACTTC. Translated: CASSLARDTSYEQYF.

This clone was detected only once. V usage is TRBV19 and J usage is TRBJ1-2, with TRBD1 identical over 7 bases. J gave up 4 bases and V 6 bases, and 11 bases lay outside the gene matches. The CDR3 extends over 15 amino acids. Germline values: CDR1 LNHDA, CDR2 SQIVND (reference sequence). CDR3 sequence (DNA): TGTGCCAGTAGGAACCCAGGGACAGCAACCTATGGCTACACCTTC. Translating it yields CASRNPGTATYGYTF.

V and J are TRBV28 and TRBJ2-1, with 14 bases lining up with TRBD2. This CDR3 is 15 amino acids long. After removal of 3 bases from V and 7 bases from J, the junction contained 2 bases not matched to a gene. CDR1 MDHEN and CDR2 SYDVKM come from the germline V gene. The CDR3, as DNA: TGTGCCAGCAGTTTGGGGACTAGCGGGAGAAATGAGCAGTTCTTC. Translation: CASSLGTSGRNEQFF.

V is TRBV9 and J is TRBJ2-5; D is perhaps TRBD2 (5 bases). Per the germline V gene, CDR1 is SGDLS and CDR2 is YYNGEE. This CDR3 region has 13 residues. V lost 7 bases, J lost 0 bases, and 10 bases lay in between. This CDR3 reads CASSGSDQETQYF. CDR3 coding DNA: TGTGCCAGCTCGGGGTCAGACCAAGAGACCCAGTACTTC.

This clone was picked up a small number of times. The rearrangement uses TRBV18 and TRBJ1-5; weak D call: TRBD1 (5 bases). The V end was cut by 8 bases, the J end by 2 bases, with 10 bases between. CDR1 is KGHSH, CDR2 LQKENI, per germline. The CDR3 covers 13 residues. CDR3 DNA: TGTGCCAGCGGGGACTCAGGCAATCAGCCCCAGCATTTT. It codes for CASGDSGNQPQHF. Full variable domain (missing parts from reference TRBV18 and TRBJ1-5): NAGVMQNPRHLVRRRGQEARLRCSPMKGHSHVYWYRQLPEEGLKFMVYLQKENIIDESGMPKERFSAEFPKEGPSILRIQQVVRGDSAAYFCASGDSGNQPQHFGDGTRLSIL.

The CDR3 DNA sequence: TGTGCCAGCAGCTTAGTATTACAGGGACCCCCCTCGGCTGGCTACACCTTC. It yields the protein CASSLVLQGPPSAGYTF. The V call is TRBV7-8, the J call TRBJ1-2, with D maybe TRBD1 (6 bases). CDR3 length: 17 residues. Germline CDR1 and CDR2: SGHVS and FQNEAQ. V lost 1 base and J lost 7, with 22 bases in between. Filled out from reference TRBV7-8 and TRBJ1-2, the complete variable domain reads GAGVSQSPRYKVAKRGQDVALRCDPISGHVSLFWYQQALGQGPEFLTYFQNEAQLDKSGLPSDRFFAERPEGSVSTLKIQRTQQEDSAVYLCASSLVLQGPPSAGYTFGSGTRLTVV.

The chain links TRBV5-1 to TRBJ1-2; a weak D match, TRBD1 (5 bases). The V gene's germline CDR1 is SGHRS and CDR2 YFSETQ. This CDR3 contains 13 residues. V was clipped by 4 bases and J by 2 bases, with 9 bases between them. The CDR3 sequence: CASSVDTNYGYTF. The CDR3 DNA follows: TGCGCCAGCAGCGTGGACACGAACTATGGCTACACCTTC.

This chain joins TRBV6-1 and TRBJ1-2; weak D call: TRBD1 (6 bases). Trimming left V 1 base short and J 3 bases short, with 9 bases between. The CDR3 runs 14 residues. Germline V CDR1 and CDR2: MNHNS, SASEGT. The CDR3 bases are TGTGCCAGCAGTGAAGGGGGGGGCTACTATGGCTACACCTTC. Amino acid sequence: CASSEGGGYYGYTF.

The chain joins TRBV18 to TRBJ2-3; unclear D gene. The V end was cut by 6 bases, the J end by 1 base, with 11 bases between. The germline CDR1 and CDR2 sequences are KGHSH and LQKENI. The CDR3 has 14 residues. The CDR3 nucleotides are TGTGCCAGCTCGCCCAGGAGCCGCACAGATACGCAGTATTTT. As protein: CASSPRSRTDTQYF. Full variable domain (rest looked up from reference TRBV18 and TRBJ2-3): NAGVMQNPRHLVRRRGQEARLRCSPMKGHSHVYWYRQLPEEGLKFMVYLQKENIIDESGMPKERFSAEFPKEGPSILRIQQVVRGDSAAYFCASSPRSRTDTQYFGPGTRLTVL.

The chain employs TRBV5-4 and TRBJ2-7; D tentatively reads TRBD1 or TRBD2 (5 bases each). This CDR3 is built from 17 residues. Trimming left V 0 bases short and J 2 bases short, with 18 bases between. CDR1 and CDR2 (germline): SGHNT, YYREEE (reference sequence). CDR3 nucleotide sequence: TGTGCCAGCAGCTTGGGTCCGGGAACGGGACCAACCTACGAGCAGTACTTC. Its translation is CASSLGPGTGPTYEQYF.

The chain recombines TRBV11-3 with TRBJ2-5; 8 nucleotides line up with TRBD1. This CDR3 region has 15 residues. With V trimmed by 5 bases and J by 3 bases, 8 bases remained unmatched. The germline gives CDR1 SGHNT, CDR2 YENEEA. The CDR3 loop reads CASSATGGREETQYF. In nucleotides, the CDR3 is TGTGCCAGCAGCGCAACAGGGGGTCGGGAAGAGACCCAGTACTTC.

V and J are TRBV10-3 and TRBJ1-1; D not resolved. Germline CDR1 and CDR2: ENHRY and SYGVKD. This CDR3 contains 14 residues. Trimming left V 0 bases short and J 6 bases short, with 11 bases between. DNA for the CDR3: TGTGCCATCAGTGAGTCCAAGGGCAGTCCTGAAGCTTTCTTT. It is translated as CAISESKGSPEAFF.

V and J are TRBV18 and TRBJ2-7, with D perhaps matching TRBD2 (5 bases). Trimming took 1 base from V and 7 from J, leaving 11 bases between them. This CDR3 spans 13 amino acids. Per the germline V gene, CDR1 is KGHSH and CDR2 is LQKENI. The CDR3 here is CASSPRTTGEQYF. The CDR3 DNA is TGTGCCAGCTCACCACGGACGACGGGGGAGCAGTACTTC.

The J gene is TRBJ2-7, the V gene TRBV9; 11 nucleotides match TRBD1. The CDR3 is 15 residues long. After removal of 3 bases from V and 5 bases from J, the junction contained 7 bases not matched to a gene. Per germline, CDR1 SGDLS and CDR2 YYNGEE. The CDR3 loop reads CASSARTGGIDEQYF. The CDR3 DNA reads as TGTGCCAGCAGCGCCCGGACAGGGGGCATCGACGAGCAGTACTTC.

This chain connects TRBV28 to TRBJ2-7, with D tentatively TRBD2 (5 bases). This CDR3 is 16 amino acids long. Germline CDR1 and CDR2: MDHEN and SYDVKM. Trimming took off 6 bases at V and 1 base at J, with 19 bases between the two ends. This CDR3 reads CASSYPLRGNSYEQYF. The CDR3 nucleotides are TGTGCCAGCAGCTACCCTCTTAGAGGGAATTCCTACGAGCAGTACTTC.

CDR3 protein: CASSYGAGLVEAFF. DNA for the CDR3: TGTGCCAGCAGTTACGGGGCAGGGTTGGTGGAAGCTTTCTTT. The chain joins TRBV6-5 to TRBJ1-1; tentative D call: TRBD1 (5 bases). The CDR3 extends over 14 amino acids. V was clipped by 2 bases and J by 8 bases, with 15 bases between them. The germline CDR1 and CDR2 sequences are MNHEY and SVGAGI.

The chain is built from TRBV10-3 and TRBJ2-1; tentative D call: TRBD1 (6 bases). The CDR3 is made up of 14 amino acids. V lost 7 bases, J lost 4 bases, and 14 bases lay in between. Per the germline V gene, CDR1 is ENHRY and CDR2 is SYGVKD. The CDR3 region has the DNA TGTGCCATCAAGGCAGGGGAAAATTACAATGAGCAGTTCTTC. Its protein is CAIKAGENYNEQFF.

This sequence joins TRBV19 and TRBJ2-1; no clear D gene. This CDR3 has 9 residues. V was cut by 7 bases and J by 8 bases, with 3 bases left in between. Germline V gene lookup returns CDR1 LNHDA and CDR2 SQIVND (reference sequence). The CDR3 nucleotides are TGTGCCAGTATCGATGAGCAGTTCTTC. As protein: CASIDEQFF.

The chain couples TRBV5-8 to TRBJ1-1; possible D gene TRBD1, 5 bases. Germline V gene data show CDR1 as SGHTS and CDR2 as YDEGEE. V lost 2 bases to trimming and J lost 5 bases, with 16 bases between them. CDR3 length: 15 amino acids. This CDR3 is CASSLGGGRETEAFF. CDR3 DNA: TGTGCCAGCAGCTTAGGCGGGGGACGCGAGACTGAAGCTTTCTTT.

The J gene is TRBJ1-1, the V gene TRBV7-3, with D possibly matching TRBD1 (6 bases). Trimming removed 1 base from V and 2 bases from J, with 17 bases in between. The V gene's germline CDR1 is SGHTA and CDR2 FQGTGA. The CDR3 length is 17 residues. The CDR3 coding sequence is TGTGCCAGCAGCTTAAGGGGGGCAGGCCTGGGAAACACTGAAGCTTTCTTT. Encoded protein: CASSLRGAGLGNTEAFF.

The chain uses TRBV4-2 and TRBJ2-1; TRBD2 matches at 10 bases. Germline V CDR1 and CDR2: LGHNA, YNFKEQ. The CDR3 loop spans 17 amino acids. V lost 1 base and J lost 9; bases outside the gene matches: 12. In nucleotides, the CDR3 is TGTGCCAGCAGCCAAGTAGGTTCTAGCGGGAGTTTCGGTGAGCAGTTCTTC. It specifies CASSQVGSSGSFGEQFF.

J is TRBJ2-2 and V is TRBV2; no clear D. The germline V gene encodes CDR1 SNHLY and CDR2 FYNNEI. The CDR3 is made up of 14 amino acids. V was cut by 3 bases and J by 5 bases, with 10 bases left in between. This chain's CDR3 is CASSDLTGTGELFF. CDR3 sequence (DNA): TGTGCCAGCAGTGACCTGACGGGTACCGGGGAGCTGTTTTTT.

The chain carries TRBV10-3 and TRBJ1-1; D not resolved. The V end was cut by 8 bases, the J end by 2 bases, with 15 bases between. The CDR3 loop spans 14 amino acids. Germline loops: CDR1 ENHRY, CDR2 SYGVKD. The CDR3 region is CAIGGATKNTEAFF. The CDR3 nucleotides are TGTGCCATCGGCGGCGCCACGAAAAACACTGAAGCTTTCTTT.

The table lists this clone with a count of one. This chain uses TRBV7-2 with TRBJ1-3; D remains unclear. Trimming took off 5 bases at V and 2 bases at J, with 16 bases between the two ends. CDR3 length: 16 amino acids. Germline assignment: CDR1 SGHTA and CDR2 FQGNSA. The DNA of the CDR3 is TGTGCCAGCAGCAAGGATCCTCCCGGGACTGGAAACACCATATATTTT. Encoded protein: CASSKDPPGTGNTIYF. The entire variable domain, with the rest obtained from reference TRBV7-2 and TRBJ1-3, is as follows: GAGVSQSPSNKVTEKGKDVELRCDPISGHTALYWYRQSLGQGLEFLIYFQGNSAPDKSGLPSDRFSAERTGGSVSTLTIQRTQQEDSAVYLCASSKDPPGTGNTIYFGEGSWLTVV.

The V gene is TRBV10-3, the J gene TRBJ2-2, with D unresolved. CDR3 length equals 12 residues. Trimming shortened V by 7 bases and J by 7 bases, and 10 bases separated the two germline ends. Germline lookup yields CDR1 ENHRY and CDR2 SYGVKD. CDR3 in amino acids: CAIKNSDGELFF. CDR3 in DNA: TGTGCCATCAAAAATTCTGACGGGGAGCTGTTTTTT.

The chain is built from TRBV3-1 (or the pseudogene TRBV3-2) and TRBJ2-3, with D perhaps TRBD1 or TRBD2 (5 bases each). CDR3 length: 17 residues. Germline lookup yields CDR1 LGHDT and CDR2 YNNKEL (reference sequence). Trimming left V 2 bases short and J 4 bases short, with 19 bases between. CDR3 residues: CASSQQPWGGFPDTQYF. In DNA form, the CDR3 reads TGTGCCAGCAGCCAACAGCCGTGGGGCGGGTTCCCAGATACGCAGTATTTT.

DNA for the CDR3: TGCAGCGGGGGACACAACTATGGCTACACCTTC. Residues: CSGGHNYGYTF. The chain employs TRBV29-1 and TRBJ1-2, with D perhaps matching TRBD1 (6 bases). CDR1 is SQVTM, CDR2 ANQGSEA, per germline. V lost 7 bases, J lost 2 bases, and 8 bases lay in between. The CDR3 loop spans 11 amino acids.